These 20 T cell receptor beta chains were all obtained from the same sample, sequenced in a study of shared clonotypes between healthy human individuals. Sequencing was performed with immunoSEQ multiplex PCR; in TCRdb, only in-frame clones are kept and a portion is missing. The sample lists around 1.1 million clones, roughly 77% occurring once. What was sequenced was memory CD4+ T cells from PBMCs. Subset in this sample: CD45RA-negative fraction. These receptors were collected from a man in his late teens or twenties in good health. Some clones in this sample may be carry-over from other donors' samples.

The chain couples TRBV19 to TRBJ2-7; unclear D gene. The CDR3 covers 16 residues. Deletions cut 5 bases from V and 2 bases from J, with 19 bases between. The germline V gene has CDR1 LNHDA and CDR2 SQIVND (reference sequence). The DNA of the CDR3 is TGTGCCAGTAGTCCCCGGACCTTAAAAGCCGCCTACGAGCAGTACTTC. This codes for CASSPRTLKAAYEQYF.

V is TRBV15 and J is TRBJ2-1; TRBD2 is a possible D gene (6 bases). The CDR3 sequence is 16 residues long. CDR1 and CDR2 (germline): LNHNV, YYDKDF (reference sequence). V was shortened by 3 bases and J by 3 bases, with 15 bases between the two germline ends. CDR3 loop: CATSSEALGSYNEQFF. CDR3 nucleotides: TGTGCCACCAGCAGTGAAGCCCTCGGGAGCTACAATGAGCAGTTCTTC.

The DNA of the CDR3 is TGTGCCAGCAGTCTGACGAGTTTTAACTATGGCTACACCTTC. Translating gives CASSLTSFNYGYTF. V gene TRBV6-5 combines with J gene TRBJ1-2; D is ambiguous. CDR3 size: 14 residues. Germline assignment: CDR1 MNHEY and CDR2 SVGAGI. V was pared by 5 bases and J by 1 base, with 11 bases between.

Concerning this clone itself: Compared with germline, one end of the junction differs, possibly owing to a read error. The chain is built from TRBV19 and TRBJ1-1; 7 nucleotides match TRBD1. Germline-derived CDR1 and CDR2 are LNHDA and SQIVND (reference sequence). CDR3 length: 14 amino acids. The CDR3 reads CASSIDRVGTEAFF. Here the CDR3 DNA reads TGTGCCAGTAGCATAGACAGGGTCGGGACTGAAGCTTTCTTT.

The rearrangement links TRBV7-9 to TRBJ2-1; D remains unclear. The CDR3 spans 12 residues. V was clipped by 3 bases and J by 10 bases, with 10 bases between them. CDR1 and CDR2 from the germline V gene are SEHNR and FQNEAQ (reference sequence). The CDR3 protein is CASSLVDGEQFF. CDR3 sequence (DNA): TGTGCCAGCAGCTTGGTCGACGGGGAGCAGTTCTTC.

This clone was picked up one time. This same CDR3 is encoded by further DNA sequences in the sample. V and J are TRBV20-1 and TRBJ1-4; no clear D. The V gene lost 0 bases and the J gene lost 10 bases, with 6 bases spanning the gap. The CDR3 is 11 amino acids. Germline assignment: CDR1 DFQATT and CDR2 SNEGSKA (reference sequence). CDR3 amino acids: CSAREGGKLFF. The DNA for the CDR3 is TGCAGTGCTAGAGAGGGCGGAAAACTGTTTTTT.

This clone was seen a single time. The V call is TRBV7-3, the J call TRBJ2-7; tentatively, D is TRBD2 (5 bases). The V end was cut by 5 bases, the J end by 3 bases, with 11 bases between. The CDR3 consists of 13 residues. Germline assignment: CDR1 SGHTA and CDR2 FQGTGA. The CDR3 here is CASSRYRGYEQYF. As DNA, the CDR3 is TGTGCCAGCAGCCGTTATCGGGGCTACGAGCAGTACTTC.

The chain links TRBV7-3 to TRBJ1-1; D remains ambiguous. The CDR3 sequence is 14 residues long. The germline V gene has CDR1 SGHTA and CDR2 FQGTGA. V lost 3 bases and J 1 base, leaving 9 bases between the germline ends. The chain's CDR3 is CASSFNAGNTEAFF. Written as DNA, the CDR3 is TGTGCCAGCAGCTTTAACGCAGGGAACACTGAAGCTTTCTTT.

V gene TRBV5-1 combines with J gene TRBJ2-3, with a weak D call TRBD1 (6 bases). V lost 5 bases and J 3 bases, leaving 19 bases between the germline ends. Germline values: CDR1 SGHRS, CDR2 YFSETQ. The CDR3 contains 16 residues. The CDR3 here is CASRPLTGEGTDTQYF. As DNA, the CDR3 is TGCGCCAGCAGACCCCTGACAGGAGAAGGTACAGATACGCAGTATTTT.

As for this clone: A far larger clone is just one base off, so this is likely a read error. This same CDR3 is encoded by further DNA sequences in the sample. The CDR3 spells CAWSSGRASVGELFF. The CDR3 region has the DNA TGTGCCTGGAGTAGCGGGAGGGCCTCGGTCGGGGAGCTGTTTTTT. The chain joins TRBV30 to TRBJ2-2; 10 bases match TRBD2. CDR1 is GTSNPN, CDR2 SVGIG, per germline (reference sequence). The CDR3 has 15 amino acids. V lost 2 bases and J lost 7; bases outside the gene matches: 7.

The J gene is TRBJ2-7, the V gene TRBV29-1, with D unresolved. The CDR3 length is 11 residues. Per the germline V gene, CDR1 is SQVTM and CDR2 is ANQGSEA. V was shortened by 4 bases and J by 5 bases, with 9 bases between the two germline ends. The CDR3 nucleotides read TGCAGCGTTGGAAGGGTTCACGAGCAGTACTTC. As protein: CSVGRVHEQYF.

This rearrangement joins TRBV15 to TRBJ1-4; D is unclear. The CDR3 is 13 residues long. CDR1 LNHNV and CDR2 YYDKDF come from the germline V gene (reference sequence). Trimming shortened V by 0 bases and J by 16 bases, and 15 bases separated the two germline ends. The CDR3 DNA reads TGTGCCACCAGCAGAGATAGGCAACAAAATCCGTTTTTT. Its translation: CATSRDRQQNPFF.

The J gene is TRBJ1-4, the V gene TRBV28, with 8 bases matching TRBD1. CDR1 MDHEN and CDR2 SYDVKM come from the germline V gene. After removal of 8 bases from V and 0 bases from J, the junction contained 14 bases not matched to a gene. This CDR3 spans 18 amino acids. The CDR3 is CASGIGQGPFATNEKLFF. The CDR3 coding sequence is TGTGCCAGCGGGATCGGACAGGGCCCCTTTGCAACTAATGAAAAACTGTTTTTT.

This clone was seen only once. This chain uses TRBV11-1 with TRBJ2-2; tentatively, D is TRBD1 or TRBD2 (5 bases each). CDR3 size: 16 residues. CDR1 is SGHAT, CDR2 FQDESV, per germline (reference sequence). V was clipped by 0 bases and J by 6 bases, with 14 bases between them. CDR3 sequence (DNA): TGTGCCAGCAGCTTAGCGCTTCAGGGAGTAGCCGGGGAGCTGTTTTTT. It codes for CASSLALQGVAGELFF. Full variable domain (missing parts from reference TRBV11-1 and TRBJ2-2): EAEVAQSPRYKITEKSQAVAFWCDPISGHATLYWYRQILGQGPELLVQFQDESVVDDSQLPKDRFSAERLKGVDSTLKIQPAELGDSAMYLCASSLALQGVAGELFFGEGSRLTVL.

This chain connects TRBV12-2 to TRBJ2-3; TRBD2 reflects the table's D call only, with no check against the DNA. TRBV12-2 is marked as a pseudogene. The CDR3 extends over 17 amino acids. The CDR3 reads CASRNRLAGYLTDTQYF. In DNA form, the CDR3 reads TGTGCAAGTCGCAACCGACTAGCGGGGTACCTCACAGATACGCAGTATTTT.

V usage is TRBV4-1 and J usage is TRBJ2-2; the D is unclear. This CDR3 is 15 amino acids long. Germline assignment: CDR1 MGHRA and CDR2 YSYEKL. V lost 6 bases and J lost 4, with 15 bases in between. CDR3 DNA: TGCGCCAGCAGTTACACGTTCACTGGCACCGGGGAGCTGTTTTTT. This gives the protein CASSYTFTGTGELFF.

Comment on this clone: This sample also contains other DNA sequences that code for the same CDR3. The chain links TRBV6-5 to TRBJ1-5; D gene uncertain. The CDR3 is 12 residues long. CDR1 is MNHEY and CDR2 is SVGAGI in the germline V gene. The germline V and J ends were trimmed by 2 bases and 4 bases, with 3 bases remaining between them. In DNA, the CDR3 is TGTGCCAGCAGTTACCTGAATCAGCCCCAGCATTTT. This translates into CASSYLNQPQHF.

The CDR3 is CASYRQGAGQPQHF. The DNA of the CDR3 is TGTGCCAGTTACCGCCAGGGGGCCGGACAGCCCCAGCATTTT. This rearrangement joins TRBV6-1 to TRBJ1-5, with 8 bases fitting TRBD1. Germline V lookup: CDR1 MNHNS, CDR2 SASEGT. CDR3 length equals 14 residues. The junction had 11 bases not matched to a gene; V was cut back by 9 bases and J by 7 bases.

The V gene is TRBV7-2, the J gene TRBJ2-3; 9 bases agree with TRBD2. This CDR3 is 14 amino acids long. Germline-derived CDR1 and CDR2 are SGHTA and FQGNSA. Losses at the gene ends were 5 bases for V and 2 bases for J; bases not matched to a gene: 2. DNA of the CDR3: TGTGCCAGCAGCGCGGGGGGGAACACAGATACGCAGTATTTT. This encodes CASSAGGNTDTQYF. Using reference TRBV7-2 and TRBJ2-3 for the parts outside the CDR3, the full variable domain is GAGVSQSPSNKVTEKGKDVELRCDPISGHTALYWYRQSLGQGLEFLIYFQGNSAPDKSGLPSDRFSAERTGGSVSTLTIQRTQQEDSAVYLCASSAGGNTDTQYFGPGTRLTVL.

CDR3 sequence: CATRAVAQTF. The CDR3 bases are TGTGCCACCCGCGCCGTAGCGCAGACCTTC. This sequence joins TRBV2 and TRBJ1-2; the D is unclear. V dropped 10 bases and J dropped 14 bases, with 17 bases sitting between them. CDR1 and CDR2 from the germline V gene are SNHLY and FYNNEI. The CDR3 runs 10 residues.